The source of this TCR beta chain is a study of T cell responses to AZD1222 COVID-19 vaccine. Assay: immunoSEQ multiplex PCR; the TCRdb copy retains only in-frame clones and omits some. The sample shows 100,000 or so clones, about 86% of them seen only once. Trimming took 0 bases from V and 6 from J; bases not matched to a gene: 12. The CDR3 length is 17 residues. Germline V lookup: CDR1 MNHEY, CDR2 SVGEGT. The genes are TRBV6-2 or TRBV6-3 and TRBJ2-7, with 9 bases identical to TRBD1. The TCR originated in an adult in good health. The source was peripheral blood, collected on day 0 of AZD1222 vaccination. The chain's CDR3 is CASSYSTPGTGIVEQYF. CDR3 sequence (DNA): TGTGCCAGCAGTTACTCGACCCCAGGGACAGGGATCGTCGAGCAGTACTTC.